This T cell receptor (beta chain) comes out of a study of T cells in Graves' hyperthyroidism and ophthalmopathy. Study-wide results and limits: The model foresaw ophthalmopathy a median about 6.5 months prior to onset. The authors' 13 V-J model separated ophthalmopathy from stable hyperthyroidism.

In its sample, this clonotype was seen many times. Its antigen is as yet unknown. This CDR3 comprises 17 residues. V was pared by 4 bases and J by 4 bases, with 12 bases of the junction left unmatched. Germline assignment: CDR1 MDHEN and CDR2 SYDVKM. RNA transcripts gave rise to amplified TCR beta CDR3 regions. The TCR CDR3 first-round RT-PCR relied on the HTBI primer set. TCRdb fed the multiplex PCR reads into MiXCR, producing one record per CDR3 protein. This sample has fewer than 600,000 distinct CDR3 sequences, with 13% to 15% found just once. In patients aged 18 to 65, hyperthyroidism was newly diagnosed, with duration under 2 months. Pregnant or lactating patients were excluded, as were those with uncontrolled infection or other autoimmune disease.

This clonotype was sampled from a woman aged 40-49 years with Graves' hyperthyroidism. Sequencing was performed on blood. This chain uses TRBV28 with TRBJ2-1, with 8 positions matching TRBD2. The CDR3 sequence is CASSSSPGTRWYNEQFF. DNA for the CDR3: TGTGCCAGCAGTTCCTCGCCCGGGACTAGATGGTACAATGAGCAGTTCTTC.